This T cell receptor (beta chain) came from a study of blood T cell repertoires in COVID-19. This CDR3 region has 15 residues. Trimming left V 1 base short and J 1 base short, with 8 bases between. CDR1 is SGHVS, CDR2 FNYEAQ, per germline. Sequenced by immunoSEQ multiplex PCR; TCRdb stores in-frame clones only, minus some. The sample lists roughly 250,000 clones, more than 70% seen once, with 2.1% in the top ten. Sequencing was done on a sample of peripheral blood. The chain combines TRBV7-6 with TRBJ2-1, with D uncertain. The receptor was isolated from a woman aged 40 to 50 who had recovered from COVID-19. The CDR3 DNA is TGTGCCAGCAGCTTAGATGTCTATTCCTACAATGAGCAGTTCTTC. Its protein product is CASSLDVYSYNEQFF.